Presented here are 28 T cell receptor beta chains from one specimen sequenced in a study of T cell responses to AZD1222 COVID-19 vaccine. Libraries were prepared by immunoSEQ multiplex PCR; TCRdb keeps only in-frame clonotypes and omits some of them. The sample lists about 150,000 clones; 89% were seen once. The starting material was peripheral blood, obtained on day 0 of AZD1222 vaccination. Receptors were obtained from an adult in good health.

The rearrangement joins TRBV9 to TRBJ1-2, with D hard to call. Germline CDR1 reads SGDLS; CDR2 reads YYNGEE. V was trimmed by 3 bases and J by 3 bases, leaving 12 bases between them. The CDR3 is 14 residues long. CDR3 sequence (DNA): TGTGCCAGCAGCGGTCCGTCGGGCGACTATGGCTACACCTTC. As protein: CASSGPSGDYGYTF.

This rearrangement joins TRBV4-1 to TRBJ2-6; D is ambiguous. Germline loops: CDR1 MGHRA, CDR2 YSYEKL. This CDR3 has 15 residues. Trimming cost V 3 bases and J 0 bases, with 6 bases left between them. The CDR3 DNA is TGCGCCAGCAGCCAGGACCCCTCTGGGGCCAACGTCCTGACTTTC. This gives the protein CASSQDPSGANVLTF.

The chain uses TRBV5-1 and TRBJ2-3; D might be TRBD1 (7 bases). V shed 10 bases and J shed 3 bases, with 21 bases lying between them. The CDR3 length is 15 residues. CDR1 is SGHRS and CDR2 is YFSETQ in the germline V gene. The CDR3 nucleotides are TGCGCCTCATTGGAGGGACAGTTGTATACAGATACGCAGTATTTT. It translates to CASLEGQLYTDTQYF.

V gene TRBV7-9 combines with J gene TRBJ1-2; a weak D match, TRBD1 (5 bases). This CDR3 is 13 amino acids long. Germline V lookup: CDR1 SEHNR, CDR2 FQNEAQ (reference sequence). The V and J ends lost 2 bases and 7 bases respectively, with 11 bases between them. The CDR3 nucleotides are TGTGCCAGCAGCTTAATCTTGGGGACTGGCTACACCTTC. It is translated as CASSLILGTGYTF.

The rearrangement joins TRBV28 to TRBJ2-7; D is uncertain. The V gene lost 7 bases and the J gene lost 4 bases, with 11 bases spanning the gap. Germline V gene sequence: CDR1 MDHEN, CDR2 SYDVKM. The CDR3 extends over 12 amino acids. The chain's CDR3 is CASNRRSYEQYF. DNA for the CDR3: TGTGCCAGCAACCGAAGGAGTTACGAGCAGTACTTC.

The chain combines TRBV5-1 with TRBJ2-3; 8 bases line up with TRBD2. Germline V CDR1 and CDR2: SGHRS, YFSETQ. Germline trimming cut 7 bases from V and 2 bases from J; bases unmatched to any gene: 12. There are 16 residues in the CDR3. The CDR3 DNA is TGCGCCAGCGCTACCGTAGCGGGATCGTCCACAGATACGCAGTATTTT. This encodes CASATVAGSSTDTQYF.

The chain recombines TRBV6-2 or TRBV6-3 with TRBJ1-1; no clear D gene. With 2 bases removed from V and 3 bases from J, the gap between germline ends came to 4 bases. From germline, CDR1 is MNHEY and CDR2 SVGEGT. The CDR3 is made up of 12 amino acids. The CDR3 DNA follows: TGTGCCAGCAGTTACGTATACACTGAAGCTTTCTTT. This codes for CASSYVYTEAFF.

The chain recombines TRBV2 with TRBJ1-2; TRBD1 matches 8 bases. The CDR3 is 15 residues long. The germline CDR1 and CDR2 sequences are SNHLY and FYNNEI. Trimming at V came to 4 bases and at J to 4 bases, leaving 8 bases not matched to a gene. CDR3 in amino acids: CASSGLDREFYGYTF. CDR3 nucleotides: TGTGCCAGCAGTGGATTGGACAGGGAGTTCTATGGCTACACCTTC. Drawing the rest from reference TRBV2 and TRBJ1-2, the complete variable domain is EPEVTQTPSHQVTQMGQEVILRCVPISNHLYFYWYRQILGQKVEFLVSFYNNEISEKSEIFDDQFSVERPDGSNFTLKIRSTKLEDSAMYFCASSGLDREFYGYTFGSGTRLTVV.

The V and J genes are TRBV5-1 and TRBJ1-1; possible D gene TRBD1, 6 bases. Trimming stripped 2 bases from V and 3 bases from J, with 11 bases between. There are 14 residues in the CDR3. The V gene's germline CDR1 is SGHRS and CDR2 YFSETQ. The CDR3 reads CASSLVSGDTEAFF. Here the CDR3 DNA reads TGCGCCAGCAGCTTAGTATCAGGGGACACTGAAGCTTTCTTT.

This chain links TRBV28 with TRBJ1-2; D ambiguous. With 2 bases removed from V and 0 bases from J, the gap between germline ends came to 16 bases. Per germline, CDR1 MDHEN and CDR2 SYDVKM. This CDR3 has 17 residues. The CDR3 coding sequence is TGTGCCAGCAGTTTAAGGGCCTATGGGCGGCCTAACTATGGCTACACCTTC. Its protein is CASSLRAYGRPNYGYTF.

This chain uses TRBV28 with TRBJ1-5; TRBD1 might be the D (5 bases). The CDR3 totals 13 residues. Germline V gene data show CDR1 as MDHEN and CDR2 as SYDVKM. The germline V and J ends were trimmed by 8 bases and 5 bases, with 13 bases remaining between them. CDR3 sequence (DNA): TGTGCCAGCTTAGGCGGGGACTATCAGCCCCAGCATTTT. It codes for CASLGGDYQPQHF. Complete variable domain (other parts from reference TRBV28 and TRBJ1-5): DVKVTQSSRYLVKRTGEKVFLECVQDMDHENMFWYRQDPGLGLRLIYFSYDVKMKEKGDIPEGYSVSREKKERFSLILESASTNQTSMYLCASLGGDYQPQHFGDGTRLSIL.

This rearrangement joins TRBV15 to TRBJ1-6; D is uncertain. The ends were cut back, 5 bases at V and 8 bases at J, with 16 bases in the middle. CDR1 LNHNV and CDR2 YYDKDF come from the germline V gene (reference sequence). This CDR3 is built from 15 residues. For the CDR3, the DNA is TGTGCCACCAGCGAAAGGCCGGCAGGAGATTCACCCCTCCACTTT. It translates to CATSERPAGDSPLHF.

The chain joins TRBV28 to TRBJ1-2; D unclear. This CDR3 is built from 14 residues. The germline V gene has CDR1 MDHEN and CDR2 SYDVKM. V lost 3 bases, J lost 4 bases, and 12 bases lay in between. The CDR3 loop is CASSFNGGSYGYTF. The CDR3, as DNA: TGTGCCAGCAGTTTTAACGGCGGATCCTATGGCTACACCTTC.

This chain joins TRBV3-1 (or the pseudogene TRBV3-2) and TRBJ1-5; no definite D call. The CDR3 is 14 amino acids. The ends were cut back, 4 bases at V and 1 base at J, with 8 bases in the middle. Germline CDR1 LGHDT, CDR2 YNNKEL (reference sequence). The CDR3: CASSPRQSNQPQHF. The DNA for the CDR3 is TGTGCCAGCAGCCCCCGACAAAGCAATCAGCCCCAGCATTTT.

The chain uses TRBV5-4 and TRBJ2-1, with 9 nucleotides matching TRBD1. This CDR3 is 14 amino acids long. V shed 3 bases, J shed 5 bases, and the junction held 3 bases outside the gene matches. Germline CDR1 and CDR2: SGHNT and YYREEE (reference sequence). The CDR3 loop is CASSSRTGDNEQFF. DNA for the CDR3: TGTGCCAGCAGCTCCCGGACAGGGGACAATGAGCAGTTCTTC.

This clone appeared a single time. The V and J genes are TRBV29-1 and TRBJ2-7; 7 bases agree with TRBD2. Losses at the gene ends were 7 bases for V and 2 bases for J; bases not matched to a gene: 8. Germline values: CDR1 SQVTM, CDR2 ANQGSEA. The CDR3 runs 13 residues. The CDR3 here is CSAQSGGTYEQYF. CDR3 DNA sequence: TGCAGCGCCCAGTCGGGGGGAACCTACGAGCAGTACTTC.

The J gene is TRBJ1-2, the V gene TRBV28; D is uncertain. Germline lookup yields CDR1 MDHEN and CDR2 SYDVKM. Trimming stripped 5 bases from V and 4 bases from J, with 8 bases between. The CDR3 is 12 residues long. CDR3 sequence: CASSGRGYGYTF. Here the CDR3 DNA reads TGTGCCAGCAGTGGTCGGGGCTATGGCTACACCTTC.

The gene calls are TRBV27 and TRBJ2-5; D unresolved. V lost 5 bases, J lost 4 bases, and 8 bases lay in between. The length of the CDR3 is 12 residues. Germline V gene sequence: CDR1 MNHEY, CDR2 SMNVEV (reference sequence). This CDR3 is CASSNDRETQYF. CDR3 coding DNA: TGTGCCAGCAGTAACGACCGAGAGACCCAGTACTTC.

This chain uses TRBV7-3 with TRBJ1-3; 7 positions agree with TRBD1. This CDR3 is built from 16 residues. The germline V gene has CDR1 SGHTA and CDR2 FQGTGA. J lost 0 bases, V lost 5 bases, and 7 bases had no gene match. CDR3 nucleotide sequence: TGTGCCAGCAGCCTTACAGGGGCCATCTCTGGAAACACCATATATTTT. Its translation: CASSLTGAISGNTIYF.

The chain links TRBV10-2 to TRBJ2-7; perhaps TRBD1 as D (6 bases). Germline V gene data show CDR1 as WSHSY and CDR2 as SAAADI. The CDR3 contains 14 residues. V shed 7 bases and J shed 0 bases, with 13 bases lying between them. The CDR3 region is CASMPGHSSYEQYF. The CDR3 DNA sequence: TGCGCCAGCATGCCGGGACACAGCTCCTACGAGCAGTACTTC.

V and J are TRBV7-8 and TRBJ1-2; D is undetermined. Germline CDR1 reads SGHVS; CDR2 reads FQNEAQ. This CDR3 has 13 residues. Trimming removed 5 bases from V and 4 bases from J, with 11 bases in between. This CDR3 is CASSLLLFYGYTF. Here the CDR3 DNA reads TGTGCCAGCAGCCTCCTTTTGTTCTATGGCTACACCTTC.

This clone showed up just once. V is TRBV7-3 and J is TRBJ2-4, with 7 bases that match TRBD2. V shed 2 bases, J shed 7 bases, and the junction held 2 bases outside the gene matches. CDR1 and CDR2 from the germline V gene are SGHTA and FQGTGA. The CDR3 totals 13 residues. The CDR3 reads CASSLGSGNIQYF. The CDR3 DNA follows: TGTGCCAGCAGCTTAGGTAGCGGGAACATTCAGTACTTC. The variable domain in full, completed from reference TRBV7-3 and TRBJ2-4, reads GAGVSQTPSNKVTEKGKYVELRCDPISGHTALYWYRQSLGQGPEFLIYFQGTGAADDSGLPNDRFFAVRPEGSVSTLKIQRTERGDSAVYLCASSLGSGNIQYFGAGTRLSVL.

In its sample, this clone was seen once. The V call is TRBV6-5, the J call TRBJ1-2; D possibly corresponds to TRBD1 (5 bases). The germline CDR1 and CDR2 sequences are MNHEY and SVGAGI. The CDR3 spans 16 residues. The V and J ends lost 1 base and 4 bases respectively, with 16 bases between them. CDR3: CASSYFAAGNLYGYTF. The CDR3, as DNA: TGTGCCAGCAGTTACTTTGCTGCAGGGAACCTCTATGGCTACACCTTC.

This chain joins TRBV19 and TRBJ2-2; 9 nucleotides match TRBD2. From germline, CDR1 is LNHDA and CDR2 SQIVND (reference sequence). After removal of 6 bases from V and 1 base from J, the junction contained 6 bases not matched to a gene. The CDR3 contains 16 residues. The CDR3 DNA reads TGTGCCAGTAGCCCCGGACTAGCGCAGAACACCGGGGAGCTGTTTTTT. This encodes CASSPGLAQNTGELFF. The whole variable domain, filled in from reference TRBV19 and TRBJ2-2, reads DGGITQSPKYLFRKEGQNVTLSCEQNLNHDAMYWYRQDPGQGLRLIYYSQIVNDFQKGDIAEGYSVSREKKESFPLTVTSAQKNPTAFYLCASSPGLAQNTGELFFGEGSRLTVL.

The V and J genes are TRBV5-1 and TRBJ1-2; D is undetermined. The CDR3 is made up of 13 amino acids. Trimming removed 4 bases from V and 0 bases from J, with 7 bases in between. Per germline, CDR1 SGHRS and CDR2 YFSETQ. CDR3 sequence: CASSPNSNYGYTF. CDR3 coding DNA: TGCGCCAGCAGCCCCAATTCTAACTATGGCTACACCTTC.

J is TRBJ1-5 and V is TRBV28; 10 bases fit TRBD1. This CDR3 has 14 amino acids. The germline CDR1 and CDR2 sequences are MDHEN and SYDVKM. The V segment lost 7 bases and the J segment 10 bases; nucleotides outside the gene matches: 10. The CDR3 nucleotides read TGTGCCAGCAATGGGGGACAGGGGTCGGTACCCCAGCATTTT. It is translated as CASNGGQGSVPQHF.

The chain employs TRBV3-1 (or the pseudogene TRBV3-2) and TRBJ2-1; 12 bases align to TRBD2. Per germline, CDR1 LGHDT and CDR2 YNNKEL (reference sequence). CDR3 size: 13 residues. V lost 5 bases and J lost 15; bases outside the gene matches: 8. CDR3 residues: CASSLTSGSFSFF. The CDR3 region has the DNA TGTGCCAGCAGCTTGACTAGCGGGAGTTTTTCGTTCTTC.

The V and J genes are TRBV4-2 and TRBJ2-1, with 12 bases that match TRBD2. This CDR3 contains 13 residues. The ends lost 2 bases at V and 10 bases at J; junction bases unmatched: 0. The V gene's germline CDR1 is LGHNA and CDR2 YNFKEQ. CDR3 DNA sequence: TGTGCCAGCAGCCAAACTAGCGGGAGGGAGCAGTTCTTC. Protein product: CASSQTSGREQFF.